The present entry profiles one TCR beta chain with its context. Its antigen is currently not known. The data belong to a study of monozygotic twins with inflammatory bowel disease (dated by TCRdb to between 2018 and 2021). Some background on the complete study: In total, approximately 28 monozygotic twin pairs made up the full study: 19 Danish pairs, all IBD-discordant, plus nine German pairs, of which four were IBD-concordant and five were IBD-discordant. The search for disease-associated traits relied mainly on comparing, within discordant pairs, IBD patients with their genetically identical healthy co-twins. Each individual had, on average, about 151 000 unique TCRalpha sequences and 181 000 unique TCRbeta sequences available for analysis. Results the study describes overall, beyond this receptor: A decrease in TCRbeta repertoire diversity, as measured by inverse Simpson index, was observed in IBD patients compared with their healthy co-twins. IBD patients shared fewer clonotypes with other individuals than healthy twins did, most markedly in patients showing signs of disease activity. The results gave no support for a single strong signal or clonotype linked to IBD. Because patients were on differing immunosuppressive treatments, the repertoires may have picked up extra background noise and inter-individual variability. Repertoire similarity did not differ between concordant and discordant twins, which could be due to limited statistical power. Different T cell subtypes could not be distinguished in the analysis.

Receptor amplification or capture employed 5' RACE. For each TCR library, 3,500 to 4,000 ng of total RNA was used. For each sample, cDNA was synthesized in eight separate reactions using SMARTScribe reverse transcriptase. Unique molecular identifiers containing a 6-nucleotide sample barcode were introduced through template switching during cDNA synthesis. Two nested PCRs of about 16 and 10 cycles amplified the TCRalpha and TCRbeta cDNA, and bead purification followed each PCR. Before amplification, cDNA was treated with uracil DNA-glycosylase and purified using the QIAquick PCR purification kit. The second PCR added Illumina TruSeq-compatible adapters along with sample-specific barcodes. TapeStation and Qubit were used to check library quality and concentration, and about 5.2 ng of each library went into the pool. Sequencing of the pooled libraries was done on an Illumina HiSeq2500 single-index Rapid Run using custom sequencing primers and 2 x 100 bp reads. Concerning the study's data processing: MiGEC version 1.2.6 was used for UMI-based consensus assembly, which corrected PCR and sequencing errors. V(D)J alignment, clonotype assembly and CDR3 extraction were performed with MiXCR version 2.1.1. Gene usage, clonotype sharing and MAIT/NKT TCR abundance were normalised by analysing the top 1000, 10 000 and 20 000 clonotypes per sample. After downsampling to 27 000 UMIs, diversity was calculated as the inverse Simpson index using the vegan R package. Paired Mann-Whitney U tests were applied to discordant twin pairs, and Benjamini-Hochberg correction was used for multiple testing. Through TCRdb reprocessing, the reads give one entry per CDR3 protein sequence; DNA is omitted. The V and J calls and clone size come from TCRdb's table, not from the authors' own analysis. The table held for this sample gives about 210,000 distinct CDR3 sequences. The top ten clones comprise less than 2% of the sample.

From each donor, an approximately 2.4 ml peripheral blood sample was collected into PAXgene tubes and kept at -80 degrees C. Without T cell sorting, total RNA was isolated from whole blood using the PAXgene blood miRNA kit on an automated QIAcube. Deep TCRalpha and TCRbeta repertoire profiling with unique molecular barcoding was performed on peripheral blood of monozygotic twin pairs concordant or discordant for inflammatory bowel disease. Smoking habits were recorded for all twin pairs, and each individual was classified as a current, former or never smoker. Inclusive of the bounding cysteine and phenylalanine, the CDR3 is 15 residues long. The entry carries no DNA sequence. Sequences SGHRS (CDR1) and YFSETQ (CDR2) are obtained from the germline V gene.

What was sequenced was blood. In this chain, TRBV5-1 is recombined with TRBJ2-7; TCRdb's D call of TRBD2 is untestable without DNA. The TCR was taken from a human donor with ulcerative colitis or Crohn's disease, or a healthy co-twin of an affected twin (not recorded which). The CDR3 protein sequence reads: CASSLEGLGRYEQYF. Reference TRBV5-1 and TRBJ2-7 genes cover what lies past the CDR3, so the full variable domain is KAGVTQTPRYLIKTRGQQVTLSCSPISGHRSVSWYQQTPGQGLQFLFEYFSETQRNKGNFPGRFSGRQFSNSRSEMNVSTLELGDSALYLCASSLEGLGRYEQYFGPGTRLTVT.